Listed below are T cell receptor beta chains from one sample, sequenced in a study of T cells after yellow fever vaccination. Via MiXCR, TCRdb re-called the 5' RACE reads, giving one row per CDR3 protein. Among approximately 120,000 distinct CDR3 sequences listed, more than 6.5% were seen once. Sequenced material: CD4+ T cells sorted from PBMCs, taken 10 days after the first yellow fever vaccination. Receptors originate from a man between 18 and 29 years old who received the YFV17D yellow fever vaccine. The CDR3 runs from the conserved cysteine through the conserved F or W. A D gene is named only where the DNA matches it firmly. A row's size may be missing; if present it is once, few, many or a size class.

V	J	D	size	CDR3	DNA
TRBV28	TRBJ2-1	TRBD1	many	CASRAEEDRGFF	TGTGCCAGCAGGGCTGAGGAGGACAGGGGTTTCTTC
TRBV18	TRBJ2-3	.	many	CASSLSENLDTQYF	TGTGCCAGCTCACTGTCCGAAAATCTGGATACGCAGTATTTT
TRBV20-1	TRBJ2-5	.	many	CSQPGRGFQETQYF	TGCAGCCAACCTGGGCGCGGTTTCCAAGAGACCCAGTACTTC
TRBV28	TRBJ1-5	TRBD1	many	CAIKQGGGNQPQHF	TGTGCCATTAAACAGGGGGGTGGCAATCAGCCCCAGCATTTT
TRBV11-2	TRBJ1-2	.	few	CASSLPQGYGYTF	TGTGCCAGCAGCTTACCCCAGGGATACGGCTACACCTTC
TRBV10-3	TRBJ2-3	TRBD2	many	CAISRAGTSTDTQYF	TGTGCCATCAGCCGAGCGGGGACTAGCACAGATACGCAGTATTTT
TRBV6-2/TRBV6-3	TRBJ2-3	.	many	CASSPGGTRRYTQYF	TGTGCCAGCAGCCCTGGGGGGACCCGCAGGTATACGCAGTATTTT
TRBV12-3/TRBV12-4	TRBJ2-2	.	many	CASSLLGWGAGELFF	TGTGCCAGCAGCCTCCTCGGATGGGGGGCCGGGGAGCTGTTTTTT
TRBV5-1	TRBJ2-6	.	.	CASTVSSGSSGANVLTF	TGCGCCAGCACAGTTTCGAGTGGGAGCTCTGGGGCCAACGTCCTGACTTTC
TRBV11-2	TRBJ2-5	TRBD2	many	CASSPKGVSGGAYETQYF	TGTGCCAGCAGCCCCAAAGGAGTTAGCGGGGGGGCCTACGAGACCCAGTACTTC
TRBV5-1	TRBJ1-4	.	many	CASSFFPGEDEKLFF	TGCGCCAGCAGCTTCTTTCCCGGTGAGGATGAAAAACTGTTTTTT
TRBV4-3	TRBJ2-1	TRBD1	few	CASSQAPDREYNEQFF	TGCGCCAGCAGCCAGGCCCCCGACAGGGAGTACAATGAGCAGTTCTTC
TRBV4-1	TRBJ2-1	.	.	CASSPGTLLQFF	TGTGCCAGCAGCCCAGGGACCCTTCTACAGTTCTTC
TRBV11-2	TRBJ2-5	.	many	CASSHGVAGETQYF	TGTGCCAGCAGCCACGGGGTCGCCGGGGAGACCCAGTACTTC
TRBV5-1	TRBJ1-4	.	many	CASSHDRAYNEKLFF	TGCGCCAGCAGCCACGACAGAGCATATAATGAAAAACTGTTTTTT
TRBV7-3	TRBJ1-1	.	many	CASSSDSTEAFF	TGTGCCAGCAGCTCGGACAGCACTGAAGCTTTCTTT
TRBV15	TRBJ2-7	.	many	CATSRVGYEQYF	TGTGCCACCAGCAGAGTAGGTTACGAGCAGTACTTC
TRBV9	TRBJ1-2	TRBD1	many	CASSVASQGAYGYTF	TGTGCCAGCAGCGTAGCTTCTCAGGGGGCGTATGGCTACACCTTC
TRBV30	TRBJ2-5	.	many	CAWRDGGRGGPLKETQYF	TGTGCCTGGAGGGATGGGGGGCGCGGAGGTCCCTTAAAAGAGACCCAGTACTTC
TRBV9	TRBJ2-1	TRBD2	.	CASSVKGPGLAGGLYNEQFF	TGTGCCAGCAGCGTAAAGGGCCCGGGACTAGCGGGGGGGCTGTACAATGAGCAGTTCTTC
TRBV11-2	TRBJ2-5	.	many	CASSLDGPSQTQYF	TGTGCCAGCAGCTTAGACGGACCCTCTCAGACCCAGTACTTC
TRBV2	TRBJ2-3	.	many	CASSRLLGGAGPDTQYF	TGTGCCAGCAGCCGTTTACTAGGGGGGGCGGGACCAGATACGCAGTATTTT
TRBV7-2	TRBJ1-1	.	.	CASSLAGFAEAFF	TGTGCCAGCAGCCTAGCAGGGTTCGCTGAAGCTTTCTTT
TRBV11-2	TRBJ1-4	TRBD1	.	CASSLRLVGQGNEKLFF	TGTGCCAGCAGCTTAAGACTAGTCGGACAGGGTAATGAAAAACTGTTTTTT
TRBV11-2	TRBJ2-7	TRBD2	many	CASCDRLAGGPEQYF	TGTGCCAGCTGCGACCGACTAGCGGGGGGGCCGGAGCAGTACTTC
TRBV10-3	TRBJ2-3	.	many	CAIRATDTQYF	TGTGCCATCCGAGCCACAGATACGCAGTATTTT
TRBV7-3	TRBJ1-6	.	many	CASSLGPPSNSPLHF	TGTGCCAGCAGCTTAGGCCCACCTAGTAATTCACCCCTCCACTTT
TRBV4-2	TRBJ2-5	TRBD2	many	CASSQDLRLAGATVRTQYF	TGTGCCAGCAGCCAAGATCTAAGGCTAGCGGGGGCCACAGTTCGGACCCAGTACTTC
TRBV12-3/TRBV12-4	TRBJ2-1	.	many	CASSLLGEQFF	TGTGCCAGCAGTTTATTGGGTGAGCAGTTCTTC
TRBV9	TRBJ1-1	.	many	CASSPQPLVAENTEAFF	TGTGCCAGCAGCCCGCAGCCTCTAGTTGCGGAGAACACTGAAGCTTTCTTT
TRBV27	TRBJ1-3	.	many	CASSLSFGNTIYF	TGTGCCAGCAGTCTATCATTTGGAAACACCATATATTTT
TRBV5-1	TRBJ2-5	.	many	CASSLGAGQETQYF	TGCGCCAGCAGCTTGGGGGCGGGCCAAGAGACCCAGTACTTC
TRBV5-1	TRBJ2-7	TRBD2	many	CASSGYGGGSSYEQYF	TGCGCCAGCAGCGGCTACGGGGGGGGGAGCTCCTACGAGCAGTACTTC
TRBV7-6	TRBJ1-6	TRBD1	many	CASSLSLRTGYNSPLHF	TGTGCCAGCAGCTTAAGCCTACGGACAGGGTATAATTCACCCCTCCACTTT
TRBV20-1	TRBJ1-1	.	many	CSAEENTEAFF	TGCAGTGCCGAGGAGAACACTGAAGCTTTCTTT
TRBV6-5	TRBJ1-5	.	many	CASSHRGGRQPQHF	TGTGCCAGCAGTCACCGAGGGGGACGGCAGCCCCAGCATTTT
TRBV20-1	TRBJ1-5	TRBD1	few	CSSSRDRYQPQHF	TGCAGTTCTAGCCGGGACAGATATCAGCCCCAGCATTTT